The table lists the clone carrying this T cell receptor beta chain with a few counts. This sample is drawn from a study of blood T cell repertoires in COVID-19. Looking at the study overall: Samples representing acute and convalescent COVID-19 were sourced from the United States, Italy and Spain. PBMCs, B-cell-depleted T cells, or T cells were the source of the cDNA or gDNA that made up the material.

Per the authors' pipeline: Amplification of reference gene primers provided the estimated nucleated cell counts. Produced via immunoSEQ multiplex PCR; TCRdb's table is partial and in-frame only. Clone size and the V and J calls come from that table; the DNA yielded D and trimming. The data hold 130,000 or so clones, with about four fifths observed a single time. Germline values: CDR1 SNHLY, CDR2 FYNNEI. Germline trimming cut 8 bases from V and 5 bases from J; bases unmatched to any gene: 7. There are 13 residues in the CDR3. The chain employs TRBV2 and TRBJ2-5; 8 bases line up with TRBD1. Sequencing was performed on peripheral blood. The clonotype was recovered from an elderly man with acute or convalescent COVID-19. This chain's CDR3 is CASCRGPRETQYF. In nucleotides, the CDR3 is TGTGCCAGCTGCAGGGGGCCCCGTGAGACCCAGTACTTC. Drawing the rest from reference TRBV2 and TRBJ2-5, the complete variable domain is EPEVTQTPSHQVTQMGQEVILRCVPISNHLYFYWYRQILGQKVEFLVSFYNNEISEKSEIFDDQFSVERPDGSNFTLKIRSTKLEDSAMYFCASCRGPRETQYFGPGTRLLVL.